The rows below give T cell receptor beta chains drawn from one sample of a study of technical replicates of blood from a few donors. Only in-frame clones appear in the TCRdb table, and some are missing; sequencing was by immunoSEQ multiplex PCR. Among over 70,000 clones listed, over 90% were seen once. Material for sequencing was T cells isolated from PBMCs. The source is a human donor in good health. CDR3s include the opening cysteine and the closing phenylalanine or tryptophan. The D gene is left open where the match is weak. The size entry is marked missing in some rows and otherwise reads once, few, many or a size class.

J	size	D	V	CDR3	DNA
TRBJ1-2	-	TRBD1	TRBV2	CASVWQTGDGYTF	TGTGCCAGCGTGTGGCAAACAGGGGACGGCTACACCTTC
TRBJ2-5	-	TRBD2	TRBV4-1	CASSIRVGEGQYF	TGCGCCAGCAGCATCCGTGTGGGGGAGGGCCAGTACTTC
TRBJ2-5	-	-	TRBV9	CASSVGPQETQYF	TGTGCCAGCAGCGTAGGGCCTCAAGAGACCCAGTACTTC
TRBJ2-1	-	-	TRBV13	CASSSTPRDEQFF	TGTGCCAGCAGCTCCACCCCCCGGGATGAGCAGTTCTTC
TRBJ2-5	-	-	TRBV9	CASSLPDQETQYF	TGTGCCAGCAGCCTCCCGGACCAAGAGACCCAGTACTTC
TRBJ2-1	-	-	TRBV21-1	CASSKEVAGGIEQFF	-
TRBJ1-1	once	-	TRBV6-4	CASRLSDNTEAFF	TGTGCCAGCCGACTCAGTGATAACACTGAAGCTTTCTTT
TRBJ1-1	few	TRBD1	TRBV9	CASSYAGTGLTEAFF	TGTGCCAGCAGCTATGCCGGGACAGGGCTTACTGAAGCTTTCTTT
TRBJ2-1	once	TRBD2	TRBV10-3	CAISETGREGQGEQFF	TGTGCCATCAGTGAGACCGGGCGGGAGGGGCAAGGTGAGCAGTTCTTC
TRBJ2-5	-	TRBD2	TRBV9	CASSIASGRSETQYF	TGTGCCAGCAGCATCGCTAGCGGGAGATCCGAGACCCAGTACTTC
TRBJ2-7	once	-	TRBV11-3	CASSLADEQYF	TGTGCCAGCAGCTTAGCTGACGAGCAGTACTTC
TRBJ2-3	-	-	TRBV9	CASSDANRPDTQYF	TGTGCCAGCAGCGACGCCAACAGGCCAGATACGCAGTATTTT
TRBJ2-7	-	-	TRBV5-1	CASSLGQNYEQYF	TGCGCCAGCAGCCTAGGACAGAACTACGAGCAGTACTTC
TRBJ2-3	-	-	TRBV18	CASNPGIRGIDTQYF	TGTGCCAGCAATCCGGGTATACGGGGGATAGATACGCAGTATTTT
TRBJ2-7	-	-	TRBV7-9	CASSLIIDYEQYF	TGTGCCAGCAGCTTGATTATAGACTACGAGCAGTACTTC
TRBJ2-2	-	-	TRBV5-6	CASSLFGGAGELFF	TGTGCCAGCAGCTTGTTCGGGGGAGCCGGGGAGCTGTTTTTT
TRBJ2-3	-	TRBD1	TRBV10-3	CATHRGRVQDTQYF	TGTGCCACCCACAGGGGGCGGGTTCAAGATACGCAGTATTTT
TRBJ2-7	-	-	TRBV4-1	CASSLMGQRNEQYF	TGCGCCAGCAGCCTGATGGGACAAAGAAACGAGCAGTACTTC
TRBJ1-5	-	-	TRBV30	CAWEGGARQPQHF	TGTGCCTGGGAAGGGGGGGCTCGTCAGCCCCAGCATTTT
TRBJ2-7	-	-	TRBV7-2	CASSLGRSYEQYF	TGTGCCAGCAGCTTAGGACGGAGCTACGAGCAGTACTTC
TRBJ2-7	-	TRBD1	TRBV6-1	CASSADRGEQYF	TGTGCCAGCAGTGCGGACAGGGGCGAGCAGTACTTC
TRBJ2-4	-	-	TRBV2	CASRTGLGEYF	TGTGCCAGCAGGACGGGACTTGGAGAGTACTTC
TRBJ1-3	-	-	TRBV2	CASQGVAGNTIYF	TGTGCCAGCCAGGGTGTTGCTGGAAACACCATATATTTT
TRBJ2-3	-	-	TRBV29-1	CSVAHSGNPDTQYF	TGCAGCGTTGCGCACAGCGGAAACCCAGATACGCAGTATTTT
TRBJ1-4	-	-	TRBV7-8	CASSAYRVANEKLFF	TGTGCCAGCAGCGCCTACAGGGTGGCTAATGAAAAACTGTTTTTT
TRBJ1-2	-	TRBD1	TRBV19	CASSSPGQGETF	TGTGCCAGTAGTAGCCCGGGACAGGGGGAAACCTTC
TRBJ1-1	-	TRBD1	TRBV7-6	CASSNTGGTEAFF	TGTGCCAGCAGTAATACAGGGGGCACTGAAGCTTTCTTT
TRBJ2-5	-	-	TRBV5-6	CASSFLIQGSQETQYF	TGTGCCAGCAGCTTCCTCATCCAGGGCTCCCAAGAGACCCAGTACTTC
TRBJ2-7	-	TRBD2	TRBV28	CASTLAGLSYEQYF	TGTGCCAGCACCCTAGCGGGACTCTCCTACGAGCAGTACTTC
TRBJ2-1	-	-	TRBV29-1	CSVSRSYNEQFF	TGCAGCGTTTCGCGGTCCTACAATGAGCAGTTCTTC
TRBJ2-1	-	TRBD2	TRBV28	CASSLRSGRAGEQFF	TGTGCCAGCAGTTTAAGGAGCGGGAGGGCCGGGGAGCAGTTCTTC
TRBJ2-1	-	-	TRBV19	CASSLRNYPGGDEQFF	TGTGCCAGTAGTTTGCGGAATTACCCGGGGGGCGATGAGCAGTTCTTC